This T cell receptor beta chain comes out of a study of T cell responses to AZD1222 COVID-19 vaccine. Whole-study findings and limits: Baseline serostatus was positive in only six AZD1222 recipients.

Clones were read by immunoSEQ multiplex PCR, and TCRdb kept only the in-frame ones, dropping some. The sample yields approximately 100,000 clones, around 90% seen once. The CDR3 has 13 residues. Germline CDR1 reads MDHEN; CDR2 reads SYDVKM. V lost 0 bases and J 8 bases, leaving 10 bases between the germline ends. Concerning this clone itself: What it binds is unknown.

The sequence came from an adult in good health. The chain uses TRBV28 and TRBJ1-1; D unresolved. Sequencing used peripheral blood, obtained on day 0 of AZD1222 vaccination. The CDR3 sequence: CASSLWDSGEAFF. As DNA, the CDR3 is TGTGCCAGCAGTTTATGGGACTCGGGGGAAGCTTTCTTT.